Sequencing of this T cell receptor (beta chain) was carried out in a study of cytomegalovirus exposure and HLA in healthy donors. Across the whole study: Previous work identified 120 million or so unique TCR beta sequences from around 200 million T cells. General study findings and limits: In a later analysis, TCR beta V- and J-gene trimming was associated with a missense DCLRE1C variant.

13 Jbeta primers and 60 Vbeta primers were used for the PCR. Only in-frame clones appear in the TCRdb table, and some are missing; sequencing was by immunoSEQ multiplex PCR. The profile shows 95,000 to 150,000 clones, around 73% of them singletons. In the case of this clone: Antigen specificity is unknown.

CDR3 length equals 13 residues. The germline gives CDR1 MDHEN, CDR2 SYDVKM. V lost 3 bases, J lost 7 bases, and 2 bases stayed unmatched. Each donor was nominally healthy when sampled (though unrecorded immune exposures were likely). Sequencing was done on a sample of PBMCs. This chain uses TRBV28 with TRBJ1-4, with 7 bases identical to TRBD1. This TCR derives from a middle-aged woman in good health and CMV-seropositive. Here the CDR3 reads CASSFTGVEKLFF. Here the CDR3 DNA reads TGTGCCAGCAGTTTTACAGGGGTTGAAAAACTGTTTTTT.